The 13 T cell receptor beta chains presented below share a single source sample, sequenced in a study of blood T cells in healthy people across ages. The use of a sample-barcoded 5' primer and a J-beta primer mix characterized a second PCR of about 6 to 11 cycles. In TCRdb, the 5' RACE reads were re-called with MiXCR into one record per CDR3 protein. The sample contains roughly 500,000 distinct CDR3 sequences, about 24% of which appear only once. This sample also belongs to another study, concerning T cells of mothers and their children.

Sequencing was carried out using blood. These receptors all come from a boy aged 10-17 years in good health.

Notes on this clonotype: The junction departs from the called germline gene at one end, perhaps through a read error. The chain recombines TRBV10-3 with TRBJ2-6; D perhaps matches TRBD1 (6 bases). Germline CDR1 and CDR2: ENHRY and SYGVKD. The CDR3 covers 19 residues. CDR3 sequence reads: CAAAMSVYRETNGANVLTF. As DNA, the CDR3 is TGTGCCGCTGCTATGTCGGTATACAGGGAAACGAACGGGGCCAACGTCCTGACCTTC.

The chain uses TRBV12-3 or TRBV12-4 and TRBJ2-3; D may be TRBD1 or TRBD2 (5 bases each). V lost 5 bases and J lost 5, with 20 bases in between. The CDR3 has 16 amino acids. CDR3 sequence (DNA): TGTGCCAGCAGTCCACCGGGACGGGATAGAGGAGATACGCAGTATTTT. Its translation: CASSPPGRDRGDTQYF.

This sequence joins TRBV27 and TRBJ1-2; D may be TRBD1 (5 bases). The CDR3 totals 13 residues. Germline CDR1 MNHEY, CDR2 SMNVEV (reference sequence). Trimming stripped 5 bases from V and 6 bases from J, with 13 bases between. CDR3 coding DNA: TGTGCCAGCAGTCTCTCCGGGGCCAATGGCTACACCTTC. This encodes CASSLSGANGYTF.

The chain's CDR3 is CSARTPGLAADTQYF. CDR3 in DNA: TGCAGTGCTAGAACCCCGGGACTAGCAGCAGATACGCAGTATTTT. This chain links TRBV20-1 with TRBJ2-3, with 9 bases lining up with TRBD2. The V gene end was trimmed by 2 bases and the J gene end by 4 bases; junction bases not matched to a gene: 7. Germline assignment: CDR1 DFQATT and CDR2 SNEGSKA (reference sequence). The CDR3 contains 15 residues.

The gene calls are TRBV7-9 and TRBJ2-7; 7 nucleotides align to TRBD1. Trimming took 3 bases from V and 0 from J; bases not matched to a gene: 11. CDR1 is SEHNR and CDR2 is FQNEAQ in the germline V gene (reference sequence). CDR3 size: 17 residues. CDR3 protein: CASSFVVGTDVSYEQYF. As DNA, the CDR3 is TGTGCCAGCAGCTTCGTAGTGGGGACAGACGTCTCCTACGAGCAGTACTTC.

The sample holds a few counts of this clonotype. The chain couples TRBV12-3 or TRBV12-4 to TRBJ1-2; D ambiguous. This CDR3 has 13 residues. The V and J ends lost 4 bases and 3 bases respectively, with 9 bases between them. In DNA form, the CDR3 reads TGTGCCAGCAGTTCGTCCCGGGACTATGGCTACACCTTC. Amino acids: CASSSSRDYGYTF.

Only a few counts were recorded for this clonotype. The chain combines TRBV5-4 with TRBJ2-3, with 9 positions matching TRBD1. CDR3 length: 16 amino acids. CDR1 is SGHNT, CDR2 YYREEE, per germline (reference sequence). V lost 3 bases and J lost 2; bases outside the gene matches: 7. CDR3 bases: TGTGCCAGCAGCTCCGGGACAGGGCCTTTCACAGATACGCAGTATTTT. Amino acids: CASSSGTGPFTDTQYF.

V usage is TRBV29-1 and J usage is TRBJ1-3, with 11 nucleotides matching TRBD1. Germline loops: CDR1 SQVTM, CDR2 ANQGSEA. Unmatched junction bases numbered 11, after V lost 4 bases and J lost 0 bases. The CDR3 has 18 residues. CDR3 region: CSVAVGQGGSGSGNTIYF. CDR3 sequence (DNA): TGCAGCGTTGCAGTGGGACAGGGGGGTTCCGGCTCTGGAAACACCATATATTTT.

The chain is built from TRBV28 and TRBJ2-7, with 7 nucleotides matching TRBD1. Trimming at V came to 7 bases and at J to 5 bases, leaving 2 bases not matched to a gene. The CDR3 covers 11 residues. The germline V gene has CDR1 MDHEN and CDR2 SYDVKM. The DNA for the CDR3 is TGTGCCAGCAATGACAGGGACGAGCAGTACTTC. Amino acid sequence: CASNDRDEQYF.

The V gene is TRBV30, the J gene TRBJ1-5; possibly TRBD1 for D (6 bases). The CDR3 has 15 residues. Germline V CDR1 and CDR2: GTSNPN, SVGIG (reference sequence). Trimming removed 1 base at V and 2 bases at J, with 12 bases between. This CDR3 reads CAWSAEEGGNQPQHF. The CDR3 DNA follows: TGTGCCTGGAGTGCCGAAGAGGGGGGCAATCAGCCCCAGCATTTT.

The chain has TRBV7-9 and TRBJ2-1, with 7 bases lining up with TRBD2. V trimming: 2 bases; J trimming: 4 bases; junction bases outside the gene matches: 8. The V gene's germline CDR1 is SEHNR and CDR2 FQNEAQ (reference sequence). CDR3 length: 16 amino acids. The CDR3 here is CASSLSPGTTYNEQFF. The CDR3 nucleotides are TGTGCCAGCAGCTTAAGTCCTGGGACTACTTACAATGAGCAGTTCTTC.

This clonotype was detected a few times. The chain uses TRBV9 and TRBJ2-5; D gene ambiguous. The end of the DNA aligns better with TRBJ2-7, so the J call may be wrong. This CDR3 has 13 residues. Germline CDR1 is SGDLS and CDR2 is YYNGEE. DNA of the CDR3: TGTGCCAGCAGCGCCCACGAGGCCTACGAGCAGTACTTC. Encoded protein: CASSAHEAYEQYF.

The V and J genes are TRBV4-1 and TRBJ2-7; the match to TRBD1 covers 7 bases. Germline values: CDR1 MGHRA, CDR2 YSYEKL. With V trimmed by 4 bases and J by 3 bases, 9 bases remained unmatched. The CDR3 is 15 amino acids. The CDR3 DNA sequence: TGCGCCAGCAGCCCCAGCACAGGGGTCGGCTACGAGCAGTACTTC. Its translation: CASSPSTGVGYEQYF.